This T cell receptor (beta chain) was captured by sequencing in a study of OX40 agonist ivuxolimab in advanced cancers. Regarding the complete study: Ivuxolimab, which targeted the costimulatory receptor OX40 (CD134), was an agonistic, fully human IgG2 monoclonal antibody. Intravenous ivuxolimab was administered to patients every 2 weeks at six dose levels: 0.01, 0.1, 0.3, 1.5, 3 and 10 mg/kg. Of the roughly 53 patients in dose escalation, about 20 had hepatocellular carcinoma, some 15 had melanoma, 9 had renal cell carcinoma and 9 had head and neck cancer. The dose-escalation cohort was about 83% male with a mean age of approximately 60 years, ranging from roughly 23 to 90. Patients were allowed to have had prior anti-PD-1, anti-PD-L1 or anti-CTLA-4 therapy, and 40% to 45% of the dose-escalation patients had been treated with checkpoint inhibitors. Partial responses occurred in three dose-escalation patients: two with cutaneous melanoma and one with hepatocellular carcinoma. The purpose of peripheral TCRbeta sequencing was to test whether ivuxolimab changed TCR sequence diversity and led to clonal T-cell expansion. The paper describes the monotherapy dose-escalation part (N of about 57 patients) of the phase I trial of ivuxolimab.

Genomic DNA was extracted from sorted cells for sequencing of the TCRbeta CDR3 region. The immunoSEQ Assay was used to sequence the TCRbeta CDR3 regions. TCRdb's version of the immuneACCESS table is confined to in-frame rearrangements and falls short of the full clone set. An unresolved V gene accounts for under half of the shortfall where checked; the remainder is of unknown origin. The sample table shows around 58,000 clones, and about 89% are seen once. The ten largest clones capture about 1.4% of the sample. Patients with a history of autoimmune disease or receiving systemic immunosuppression were excluded from the trial. Peripheral blood for TCR sequencing was collected from all dose cohorts at baseline, on cycle 4 day 1, and on cycle 7 day 1. The samples were drawn from a first-in-human, open-label, multicenter phase I dose-escalation trial of ivuxolimab. Adults with locally advanced or metastatic head and neck squamous cell, hepatocellular, melanoma or renal cell carcinoma were enrolled in the trial. Before TCR sequencing, CD4+ T cells and CD8+ T cells from peripheral blood were sorted into separate populations.

The cysteine opens and the phenylalanine closes a CDR3 of 12 amino acids. The kept DNA is CDR3 alone, 36 bases in frame from the first base. The germline V gene (reference sequence) gives CDR1 as GTSNPN and CDR2 as SVGIG. To note about this clone: Which antigen it targets is not known. It has no much larger one-base neighbor in the sample; base qualities were not kept.

Study-level results and caveats: In partial responders in the 0.1-3.0 mg/kg groups, normalized peripheral clonal expansion was found to be among the lowest, especially among CD8+ T cells. Low levels of normalized T-cell clonal expansion were also shown by some nonresponding patients. Clonal expansion of both CD4+ and CD8+ blood T cells was observed from baseline to week 6 at doses 0.1 to 3.0 mg/kg. On average, CD8+ T cells showed more expanded clones than CD4+ T cells after ivuxolimab. Antigen specificity was not determined for the clonally expanded peripheral T cells.

The sequencing used CD4+ or CD8+ T cells sorted from blood, collected in a trial of the OX40 agonist ivuxolimab. Recombination connected TRBV30 to TRBJ1-6, with the D gene uncertain. This TCR derives from an adult with an advanced solid tumor such as melanoma, head and neck, liver or kidney cancer. The CDR3 is CALALPGSPLHF. The nucleotide sequence is TGTGCACTGGCCCTGCCGGGATCACCCCTCCACTTT. Where the CDR3 stops, the reference TRBV30 and TRBJ1-6 genes take over; the full variable domain is SQTIHQWPATLVQPVGSPLSLECTVEGTSNPNLYWYRQAAGRGLQLLFYSVGIGQISSEVPQNLSASRPQDRQFILSSKKLLLSDSGFYLCALALPGSPLHFGNGTRLTVT.